The TCR beta chain described here comes from a study of blood T cells in healthy people across ages. About this clonotype: A read error may produce the germline difference seen at one junction end.

The CDR3 runs to 15 residues. Germline CDR1 DFQATT, CDR2 SNEGSKA (reference sequence). The second PCR ran roughly 7 to 11 cycles with a sample-barcoded 5' primer and J-beta primers. Each of the cDNA molecules was tagged by a template-switch adaptor with 12 random nucleotides. One entry per CDR3 protein, called by TCRdb with MiXCR from the 5' RACE reads. The table has fewer than 900,000 distinct CDR3 sequences, about 42% seen once; the top ten hold around a fifth. The rearrangement uses TRBV20-1 and TRBJ1-5, with 7 bases aligning to TRBD1. The receptor comes from a woman aged 60 to 75 in good health. Input material: blood. The CDR3 coding sequence is TGCAGTGCGGCCCGGACAGGAGGCCCCAATCAGCCCCGGCATTTT. It codes for CSAARTGGPNQPRHF.